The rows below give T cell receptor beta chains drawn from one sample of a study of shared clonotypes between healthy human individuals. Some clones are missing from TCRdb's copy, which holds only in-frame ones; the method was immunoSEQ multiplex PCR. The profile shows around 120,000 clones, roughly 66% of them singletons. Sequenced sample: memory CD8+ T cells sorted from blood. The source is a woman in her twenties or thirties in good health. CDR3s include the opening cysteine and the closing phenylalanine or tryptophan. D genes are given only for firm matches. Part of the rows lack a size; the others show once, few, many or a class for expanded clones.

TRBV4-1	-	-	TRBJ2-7	CASSLTGSYEQYF	TGCGCCAGCAGCCTTACAGGTTCCTACGAGCAGTACTTC
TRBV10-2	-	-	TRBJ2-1	CASTSPGYNEQFF	TGCGCCAGCACGTCACCGGGGTACAATGAGCAGTTCTTC
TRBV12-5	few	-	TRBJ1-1	CASGWEGGKAFF	TGTGCTAGTGGTTGGGAGGGGGGTAAAGCTTTCTTT
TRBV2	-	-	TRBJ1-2	CASSEGLAGDYGYTF	TGTGCCAGCAGTGAAGGTTTGGCTGGGGACTATGGCTACACCTTC
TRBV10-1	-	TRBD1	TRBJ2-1	CASSESDRNEQFF	TGCGCCAGCAGTGAGTCGGACAGGAATGAGCAGTTCTTC
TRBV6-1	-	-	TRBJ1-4	CASSEGGGTAEKLFF	TGTGCCAGCAGTGAAGGGGGGGGGACTGCTGAAAAACTGTTTTTT
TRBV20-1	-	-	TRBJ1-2	CSAILRSLTF	TGCAGTGCTATCCTCAGGAGTCTCACCTTC
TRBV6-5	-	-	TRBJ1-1	CASSYGGQNTEAFF	TGTGCCAGCAGTTACGGGGGACAGAACACTGAAGCTTTCTTT
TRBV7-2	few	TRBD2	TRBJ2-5	CASSLGGLAGWETQYF	TGTGCCAGCAGCTTAGGCGGGCTAGCGGGATGGGAGACCCAGTACTTC
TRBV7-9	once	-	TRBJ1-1	CASSLAWAGSTEAFF	TGTGCCAGCAGCTTAGCGTGGGCGGGTAGTACTGAAGCTTTCTTT
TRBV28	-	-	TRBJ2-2	CASSLLPAPPGELFF	TGTGCCAGCAGTTTATTACCAGCGCCCCCCGGGGAGCTGTTTTTT